The rows below give T cell receptor beta chains drawn from one sample of a study of blood T cell repertoires in COVID-19. Profiled with immunoSEQ multiplex PCR; TCRdb holds only in-frame clones, not every one. Of some 250,000 clones listed, approximately 85% are singletons. Material for sequencing was peripheral blood. These receptors were obtained from a woman aged 55-70 years with active or convalescent COVID-19. Each CDR3 is given with its conserved first and last residue. The order of the fields is V gene, clone size, D gene, J gene, CDR3 DNA, CDR3 protein. D genes are given only for firm matches. Rows give clone size only sometimes, using once, few, many, or a class for an expanded clone.

TRBV9	.	.	TRBJ2-5	TGTGCCAGCAGCGCCGGTCGGTCTAACCAAGAGACCCAGTACTTC	CASSAGRSNQETQYF
TRBV14	.	.	TRBJ1-5	TGTGCCAGCAGCCAAACATTGGCAGAAAAAGAAAATCAGCCCCAGCATTTT	CASSQTLAEKENQPQHF
TRBV9	.	TRBD2	TRBJ2-3	TGTGCCAGCAGCCCACGTCGGACTAGCGATACGCAGTATTTT	CASSPRRTSDTQYF
TRBV5-4	few	.	TRBJ1-2	TGTGCCAGCAACCGGGGGGATAGCTATGGCTACACCTTC	CASNRGDSYGYTF
TRBV18	.	.	TRBJ1-1	TGTGCCAGCTCAGGGGTCGGGGGGCGACGAGGAACTGAAGCTTTCTTT	CASSGVGGRRGTEAFF
TRBV11-2	once	TRBD1	TRBJ1-4	TGTGCCAGCAGCTTAGGTGCCCGACAGGGTTCGGGGGAAAAACTGTTTTTT	CASSLGARQGSGEKLFF
TRBV6-6	.	.	TRBJ1-1	TGTGCCAGCAGTTACCTAGACAGTAACACTGAAGCTTTCTTT	CASSYLDSNTEAFF
TRBV11-2	few	.	TRBJ1-1	TGTGCCAGCAGCCGGACTGCCCCCCGGGGGACGCCTGAAGCTTTCTTT	CASSRTAPRGTPEAFF
TRBV27	.	TRBD2	TRBJ2-3	TGTGCCAGCAGTTCCCCGGGACTAGCGGGGGTCACAGATACGCAGTATTTT	CASSSPGLAGVTDTQYF
TRBV6-5	.	.	TRBJ2-3	TGTGCCAGCAGCTCCGACAGAGTACGCACAGATACGCAGTATTTT	CASSSDRVRTDTQYF
TRBV5-1	.	.	TRBJ2-3	TGCGCCAGCAGCTTTCAGGGTGGCACAGATACGCAGTATTTT	CASSFQGGTDTQYF
TRBV10-3	.	.	TRBJ1-4	TGTGCCATCAGGGGCTACGAGGGCGAAAAACTGTTTTTT	CAIRGYEGEKLFF
TRBV7-2	.	.	TRBJ2-2	TGTGCCAGCAGCGCCCTCGCGACACTTAACACCGGGGAGCTGTTTTTT	CASSALATLNTGELFF
TRBV4-3	.	TRBD1	TRBJ2-7	TGCGCCAGCAGCCAAGGTCATCGGACAGGAGCCTACGAGCAGTACTTC	CASSQGHRTGAYEQYF
TRBV29-1	.	.	TRBJ1-4	TGCAGCGTTCAAATTCGGTCAACTAATGAAAAACTGTTTTTT	CSVQIRSTNEKLFF
TRBV10-1	few	.	TRBJ1-2	TGCGCCAGCAGTGGGGGGGAGACTTTTGGCTACACCTTC	CASSGGETFGYTF
TRBV10-1	.	.	TRBJ1-2	TGCGCCAGCAGTGGGAGGCGTCGCAGCTATGGCTACACCTTC	CASSGRRRSYGYTF
TRBV7-9	.	.	TRBJ1-1	TGTGCCAGCAGCCCATGGACAGCAAGCACTGAAGCTTTCTTT	CASSPWTASTEAFF
TRBV29-1	once	.	TRBJ1-1	TGCAGCGTTCGAACATCAGGGGCCACTGAAGCTTTCTTT	CSVRTSGATEAFF
TRBV14	few	TRBD1	TRBJ2-7	TGTGCCAGCAGCCACAGGGGGCTAACCTACGAGCAGTACTTC	CASSHRGLTYEQYF
TRBV7-3	.	.	TRBJ2-1	TGTGCCAGCAGCTTACGATACGGGGATGAGCAGTTCTTC	CASSLRYGDEQFF
TRBV30	.	.	TRBJ2-7	TGTGCCTGGAGTGTCTCAGGGGTTTACGAGCAGTACTTC	CAWSVSGVYEQYF
TRBV7-2	.	TRBD1	TRBJ2-5	TGTGCCAGCAGCTCCGACAGGGGGCGTCAGACCCAGTACTTC	CASSSDRGRQTQYF
TRBV30	.	.	TRBJ2-1	TGTGCCTGGGGAGGGACATTCGGCCCGTTCTTC	CAWGGTFGPFF
TRBV4-1	.	TRBD1	TRBJ1-6	TGCGCCAGCAGCCTCGGACAGGGGAACAATAATTCACCCCTCCACTTT	CASSLGQGNNNSPLHF
TRBV25-1	.	TRBD1	TRBJ1-4	TGTGCCAGCAGTGGCCCCCGGGCAGGGGGGATCGAAAAACTGTTTTTT	CASSGPRAGGIEKLFF
TRBV5-1	.	TRBD1	TRBJ2-1	TGCGCCAGCCGATTCGGGGACGGGACAGATGAGCAGTTCTTC	CASRFGDGTDEQFF
TRBV24-1	.	.	TRBJ1-5	TGTGCCACCAGGGTCGGTCGTAGCAATCAGCCCCAGCATTTT	CATRVGRSNQPQHF
TRBV4-3	.	TRBD2	TRBJ2-4	TGCGCCAGCAGCCAAGTGCTAGCGGGGGTCAGAGGGGACATTCAGTACTTC	CASSQVLAGVRGDIQYF
TRBV7-2	.	.	TRBJ2-4	TGTGCCAGCAGCCTACAGGGAGGGAGACTAGCCAAAAACATTCAGTACTTC	CASSLQGGRLAKNIQYF
TRBV9	.	.	TRBJ1-6	TGTGCCAGCAGCCCGGATATCAGGGAGGGTTCACCCCTCCACTTT	CASSPDIREGSPLHF
TRBV19	.	.	TRBJ2-7	TGTGCCAGTAGCCTTTGGCCGGACAGCTACGAGCAGTACTTC	CASSLWPDSYEQYF
TRBV3-1/TRBV3-2	once	TRBD1	TRBJ2-1	TGTGCCAGCAGCGGGGGACAGGGCCGCAATGAGCAGTTCTTC	CASSGGQGRNEQFF